This T cell receptor beta chain stems from a study of T cell responses to AZD1222 COVID-19 vaccine. General study results and limits: Two AZD1222 doses significantly raised spike-specific TCR breadth and depth over controls. Only five to seven AZD1222 recipients tested seropositive at baseline. No repertoire was sampled before or during the peak T cell response, only after it.

With regard to this clone: Its specificity is unknown.

Some clones are missing from TCRdb's copy, which holds only in-frame ones; the method was immunoSEQ multiplex PCR. Of 95,000 to 100,000 clones listed, 88% are singletons. Germline V gives CDR1 MDHEN, CDR2 SYDVKM. The germline V and J ends were trimmed by 5 bases and 8 bases, with 12 bases remaining between them. The CDR3 sequence is 12 residues long. The input for sequencing was peripheral blood, taken 28 days after the second AZD1222 dose. This receptor was obtained from an adult who received the AZD1222 COVID-19 vaccine. This sequence joins TRBV28 and TRBJ1-2; D gene unclear. CDR3 amino acids: CASSLVSRGYTF. CDR3 nucleotide sequence: TGTGCCAGCAGTCTCGTATCTCGAGGCTACACCTTC.